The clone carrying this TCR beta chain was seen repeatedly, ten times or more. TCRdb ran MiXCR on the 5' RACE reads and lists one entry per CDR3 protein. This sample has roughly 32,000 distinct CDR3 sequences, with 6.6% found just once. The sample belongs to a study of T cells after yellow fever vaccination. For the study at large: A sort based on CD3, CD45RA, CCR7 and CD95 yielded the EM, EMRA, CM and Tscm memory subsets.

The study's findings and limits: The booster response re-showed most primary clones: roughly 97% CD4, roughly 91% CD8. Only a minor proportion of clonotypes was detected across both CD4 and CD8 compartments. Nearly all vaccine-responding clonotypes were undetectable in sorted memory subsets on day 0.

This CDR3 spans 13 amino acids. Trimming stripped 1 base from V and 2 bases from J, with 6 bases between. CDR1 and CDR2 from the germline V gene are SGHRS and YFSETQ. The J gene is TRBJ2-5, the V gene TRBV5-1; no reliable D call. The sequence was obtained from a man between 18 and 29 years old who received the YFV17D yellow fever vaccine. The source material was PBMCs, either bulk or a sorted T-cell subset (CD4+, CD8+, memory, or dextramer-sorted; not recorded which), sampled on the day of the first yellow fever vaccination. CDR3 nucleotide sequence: TGCGCCAGCAGCTTGAACGGACAAGAGACCCAGTACTTC. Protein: CASSLNGQETQYF.